This T cell receptor (beta chain) was obtained from a study of regulatory T cells in long-lasting Graves disease (dated by TCRdb to the early 2020s). For the wider study: Antithyroid drugs had been taken for less than 3 months by newly diagnosed Graves' disease patients. Persistent Graves' disease patients were compared with newly diagnosed Graves' disease patients by peripheral blood TCR sequencing and RNA sequencing. The study was conducted in China and was registered as a clinical trial. A total of about 35 samples underwent TCR sequencing, from some 13 patients with persistent Graves' disease and 20 or so patients with newly diagnosed Graves' disease.

The paper as a whole reports these results and caveats: More public clonotypes were shared among persistent patients (roughly 3,000) than among newly diagnosed patients (966). Because the primary lesion, thyroid tissue, could not be accessed, the study looked at peripheral blood alone. Preferential use of TRBV28, TRBJ1-2 and TRBJ2-5 was observed in persistent disease, whereas TRBV20-1 and TRBJ2-1 were favored in newly diagnosed disease. Lower TCR Shannon entropy and fewer highly expanded clones were observed in persistent Graves' disease patients than in newly diagnosed patients, which suggested clonal expansion. Only the TCR beta chain was sequenced and analyzed. As a limitation, the authors acknowledged that the small sample size may reduce accuracy.

What the time point label conveys for this sample: newly diagnosed GD, antithyroid drugs for less than 3 months. For both TCR sequencing and RNA sequencing, RNA was extracted from PBMCs using TRIzol. The diagnosis of Graves' disease followed American Thyroid Association guidelines. Patients for the study were recruited at an endocrinology department in Xi'an, China. Each patient gave approximately 9 milliliters of peripheral blood, collected in an EDTA anticoagulant tube. Ficoll Paque Plus density gradient separation was used to isolate PBMCs, and no further T cell sorting was done. RNA quality was checked with an Agilent 2100 Bioanalyzer and agarose gel, and concentration with a NanoDrop 2000. This clonotype was seen many times. Its antigen is still unknown. No qualities accompany the bases; no much larger clone lies one base away. The library was made by multiplex PCR. The sequencing machine was an Illumina HiSeq 4000. CDR3 regions were amplified by Arm-PCR with iRepertoire HTBI primers to construct TCR beta libraries. Gel purification was performed on PCR products prior to sequencing. Per the original workflow: A total of 62 TRBV and some 15 TRBJ segments were identified across samples and were used for gene usage analysis of CDR3 amino acid clonotypes. COPE and FqMerger were used to merge filtered high-quality paired reads into contigs. Contigs were aligned with BLAST to IMGT TRBV, TRBD and TRBJ reference genes, and CDR3 was defined per IMGT. Highly expanded clones were defined as clonotypes with a frequency above 0.1%. Shannon entropy served as the measure of repertoire diversity, while the Gini coefficient captured V-J evenness. Public clonotypes were defined as clonotypes shared by more than one individual. TCRdb trimmed the raw reads at Q25, called clones with MiXCR and kept productive beta chains. CDR3 protein sequences are deduplicated, and each keeps its most common genes and DNA. The authors' filters were not applied to this entry. The sample includes approximately 250,000 distinct CDR3 sequences, with around 19% observed a single time. The ten largest clones add up to roughly 23% of the sample.

Taken from the germline V gene (reference sequence), the CDR1 and CDR2 loops are DFQATT and SNEGSKA. Here V drops 3 bases and J drops 0 bases, and the junction holds 4 bases not matched to any gene. Its CDR3 holds 14 amino acids, cysteine through phenylalanine. Only the CDR3 DNA is retained, 42 bases long and in frame from the first base. This clonotype was sampled from a female donor with Graves disease. Sample: peripheral blood mononuclear cells (PBMCs), taken at new diagnosis, from a patient treated with antithyroid drugs. This chain is built from TRBV20-1 and TRBJ1-1, and TRBD1 matches 7 of the central bases. This receptor has the CDR3 CSARPGGMNTEAFF. Here is the DNA: TGCAGTGCTAGGCCAGGGGGGATGAACACTGAAGCTTTCTTT.